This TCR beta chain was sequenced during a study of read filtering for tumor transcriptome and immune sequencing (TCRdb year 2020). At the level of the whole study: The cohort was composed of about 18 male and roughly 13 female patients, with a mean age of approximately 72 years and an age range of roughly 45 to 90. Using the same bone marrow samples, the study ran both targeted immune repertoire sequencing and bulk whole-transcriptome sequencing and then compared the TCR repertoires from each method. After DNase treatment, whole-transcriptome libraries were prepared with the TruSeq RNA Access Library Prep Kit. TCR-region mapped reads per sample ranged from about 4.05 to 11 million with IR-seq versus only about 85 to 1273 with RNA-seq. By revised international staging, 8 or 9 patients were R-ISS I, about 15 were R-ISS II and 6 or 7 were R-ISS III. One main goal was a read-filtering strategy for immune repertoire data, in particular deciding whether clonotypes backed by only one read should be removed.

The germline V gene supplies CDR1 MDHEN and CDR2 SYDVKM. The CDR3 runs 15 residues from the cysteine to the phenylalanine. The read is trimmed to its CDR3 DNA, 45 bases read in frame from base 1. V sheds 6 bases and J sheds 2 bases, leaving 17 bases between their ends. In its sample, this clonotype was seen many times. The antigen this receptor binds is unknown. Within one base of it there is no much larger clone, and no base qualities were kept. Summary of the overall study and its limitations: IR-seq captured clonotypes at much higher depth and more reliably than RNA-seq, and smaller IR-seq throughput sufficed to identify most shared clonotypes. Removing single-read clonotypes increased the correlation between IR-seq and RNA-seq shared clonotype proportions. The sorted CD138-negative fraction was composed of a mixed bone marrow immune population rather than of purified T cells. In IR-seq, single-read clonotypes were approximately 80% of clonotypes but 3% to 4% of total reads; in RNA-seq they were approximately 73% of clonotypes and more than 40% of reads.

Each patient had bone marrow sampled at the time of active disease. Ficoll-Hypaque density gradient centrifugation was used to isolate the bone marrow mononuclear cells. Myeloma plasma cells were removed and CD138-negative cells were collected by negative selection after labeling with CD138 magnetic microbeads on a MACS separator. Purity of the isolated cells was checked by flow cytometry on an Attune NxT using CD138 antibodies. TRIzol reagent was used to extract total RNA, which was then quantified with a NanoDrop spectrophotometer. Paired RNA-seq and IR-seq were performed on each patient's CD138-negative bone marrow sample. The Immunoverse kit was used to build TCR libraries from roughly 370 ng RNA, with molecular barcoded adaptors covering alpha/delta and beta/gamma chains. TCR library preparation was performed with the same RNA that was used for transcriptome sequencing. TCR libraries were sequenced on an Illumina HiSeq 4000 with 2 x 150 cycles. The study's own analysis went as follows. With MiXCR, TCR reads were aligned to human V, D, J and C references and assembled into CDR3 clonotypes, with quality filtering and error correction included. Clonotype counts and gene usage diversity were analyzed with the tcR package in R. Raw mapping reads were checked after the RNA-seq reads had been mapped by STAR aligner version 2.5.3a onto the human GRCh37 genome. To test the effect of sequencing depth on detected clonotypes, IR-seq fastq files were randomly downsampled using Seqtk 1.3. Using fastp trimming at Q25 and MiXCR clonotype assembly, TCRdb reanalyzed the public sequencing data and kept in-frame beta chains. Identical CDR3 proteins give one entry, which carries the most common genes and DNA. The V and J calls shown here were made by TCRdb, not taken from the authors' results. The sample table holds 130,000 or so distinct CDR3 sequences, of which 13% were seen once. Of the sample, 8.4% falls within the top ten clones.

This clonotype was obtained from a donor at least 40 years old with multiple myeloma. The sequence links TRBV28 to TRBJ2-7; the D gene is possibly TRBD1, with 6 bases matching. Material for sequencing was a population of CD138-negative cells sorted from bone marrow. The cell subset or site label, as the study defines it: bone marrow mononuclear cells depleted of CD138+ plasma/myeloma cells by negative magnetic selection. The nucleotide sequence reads TGTGCCAGCAGCTCGGCCGGGACATCCACCTACGAGCAGTACTTC. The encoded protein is CASSSAGTSTYEQYF.